This T cell receptor beta chain was profiled in a study of T cells in Graves' hyperthyroidism and ophthalmopathy. TCR beta CDR3 regions were amplified from RNA transcripts. HTBI primers were the set used in a first-round RT-PCR of the TCR CDR3. TCRdb processed the multiplex PCR reads anew with MiXCR; each CDR3 protein has one entry. Among hundreds of thousands of distinct CDR3 sequences, just under 45% were seen once, and the ten largest hold roughly 7.2%. This clonotype came up a few times. Its antigen remains unknown. Orbital computed tomography, thyroid ultrasound, serum thyroxine and TRAb, and clinical symptoms together informed the diagnoses. Study-level points and caveats: Most clonotypes expanded in the thyroid (above 0.001) were also present in blood.

CDR1 and CDR2 from the germline V gene are SEHNR and FQNEAQ (reference sequence). V lost 5 bases to trimming and J lost 0 bases, with 11 bases between them. This CDR3 contains 14 residues. This sequence joins TRBV7-9 and TRBJ2-7; the D gene is possibly TRBD1 (6 bases). What was sequenced was peripheral blood or thyroid tissue (not recorded which). The sequence derives from an adult man with Graves' disease, either hyperthyroidism or ophthalmopathy (not recorded which). CDR3 sequence reads: CASSPRQVSYEQYF. The DNA for the CDR3 is TGTGCCAGCAGCCCCCGACAGGTCTCCTACGAGCAGTACTTC.